This T cell receptor beta chain was documented in a study of blood T cell repertoires in COVID-19. The wider study: T cells, B-cell-depleted T cells, or PBMCs provided the cDNA or gDNA that served as material.

The assay was immunoSEQ multiplex PCR, and TCRdb's table has in-frame clones only and misses some. The sample shows under 450,000 clones, 91% of them seen only once. The germline V gene has CDR1 KGHSH and CDR2 LQKENI. CDR3 length: 13 residues. V was clipped by 4 bases and J by 6 bases, with 12 bases between them. The rearrangement uses TRBV18 and TRBJ1-2; D not certain. The clonotype comes from a woman aged 40 to 50 who had been exposed to COVID-19. The material sequenced was PBMCs or T cells enriched from blood (not recorded which). DNA of the CDR3: TGTGCCAGCTCACTACCCTGGACTAATGGCTACACCTTC. It translates to CASSLPWTNGYTF. Together with reference TRBV18 and TRBJ1-2, the CDR3 gives the full variable domain: NAGVMQNPRHLVRRRGQEARLRCSPMKGHSHVYWYRQLPEEGLKFMVYLQKENIIDESGMPKERFSAEFPKEGPSILRIQQVVRGDSAAYFCASSLPWTNGYTFGSGTRLTVV.